One sample yielded the 25 T cell receptor beta chains listed below, sequenced in a study of blood T cell repertoires in COVID-19. Produced via immunoSEQ multiplex PCR; TCRdb's table is partial and in-frame only. The sample contains hundreds of thousands of clones, roughly 89% of which appear only once. The sample consisted of peripheral blood. The receptors were sampled from a man in his 60s who had recovered from COVID-19.

This clone appeared a single time. The chain uses TRBV27 and TRBJ2-5, with D maybe TRBD1 (6 bases). The germline CDR1 and CDR2 sequences are MNHEY and SMNVEV (reference sequence). V lost 6 bases to trimming and J lost 2 bases, with 10 bases between them. The CDR3 extends over 13 amino acids. The CDR3 loop reads CASRQGNQETQYF. CDR3 nucleotides: TGTGCCAGCAGACAGGGCAATCAAGAGACCCAGTACTTC.

The chain has TRBV18 and TRBJ2-5, with no clear D. This CDR3 contains 14 residues. CDR1 and CDR2 (germline): KGHSH, LQKENI. With 5 bases removed from V and 4 bases from J, the gap between germline ends came to 14 bases. The DNA of the CDR3 is TGTGCCAGCTCAGCTCCATCTAGAGTAGAGACCCAGTACTTC. Translating gives CASSAPSRVETQYF.

The chain employs TRBV19 and TRBJ1-5; 7 nucleotides line up with TRBD1. Germline assignment: CDR1 LNHDA and CDR2 SQIVND (reference sequence). CDR3 size: 17 residues. V was pared by 4 bases and J by 0 bases, with 9 bases of the junction left unmatched. CDR3 sequence: CASSTSRDSYSNQPQHF. CDR3 nucleotide sequence: TGTGCCAGTAGTACCTCCCGGGACAGCTATAGCAATCAGCCCCAGCATTTT.

The chain uses TRBV18 and TRBJ2-5, with 8 positions matching TRBD1. The length of the CDR3 is 14 residues. CDR1 and CDR2 from the germline V gene are KGHSH and LQKENI. V shed 4 bases and J 5 bases; nucleotides not matched to a gene: 6. The CDR3 nucleotides read TGTGCCAGCTCACTCGGGACAGGAATGGAGACCCAGTACTTC. It codes for CASSLGTGMETQYF.

V is TRBV18 and J is TRBJ2-5; possibly TRBD2 for D (7 bases). Germline values: CDR1 KGHSH, CDR2 LQKENI. The CDR3 totals 14 residues. V gave up 3 bases and J gave up 5 bases, with 13 bases separating them. As DNA, the CDR3 is TGTGCCAGCTCACCCGGGGGGCTGGTGGAGACCCAGTACTTC. Its protein is CASSPGGLVETQYF.

The chain carries TRBV7-2 and TRBJ2-3; TRBD2 aligns across 13 bases. This CDR3 has 16 amino acids. With V trimmed by 5 bases and J by 1 base, 3 bases remained unmatched. Germline V gene sequence: CDR1 SGHTA, CDR2 FQGNSA. The CDR3 here is CASSVGTSGGTDTQYF. CDR3 DNA: TGTGCCAGCAGCGTCGGGACTAGCGGGGGCACAGATACGCAGTATTTT.

This chain links TRBV5-1 with TRBJ2-2; 10 nucleotides line up with TRBD2. V was pared by 0 bases and J by 7 bases, with 9 bases of the junction left unmatched. The CDR3 extends over 17 amino acids. Germline CDR1 and CDR2: SGHRS and YFSETQ. The CDR3 nucleotides are TGCGCCAGCAGCTTGGCGACTAGCGGGCGGACTGGCGGGGAGCTGTTTTTT. This translates into CASSLATSGRTGGELFF.

The chain uses TRBV30 and TRBJ2-5; perhaps TRBD2 as D (5 bases). Germline V gives CDR1 GTSNPN, CDR2 SVGIG (reference sequence). Trimming shortened V by 2 bases and J by 4 bases, and 5 bases separated the two germline ends. This CDR3 contains 11 residues. The CDR3 loop reads CAWSRGETQYF. Here the CDR3 DNA reads TGTGCCTGGAGTCGGGGAGAGACCCAGTACTTC.

CDR3 sequence: CATSRDKGTGNTIYF. The CDR3 bases are TGTGCCACCAGCAGAGACAAGGGGACTGGAAACACCATATATTTT. V is TRBV15 and J is TRBJ1-3; D might be TRBD1 (5 bases). Germline V CDR1 and CDR2: LNHNV, YYDKDF (reference sequence). Trimming shortened V by 0 bases and J by 2 bases, and 8 bases separated the two germline ends. CDR3 length: 15 residues.

This clone was recorded only once. Other DNA variants within this sample encode the same CDR3. CDR3 region: CASSWTSGGAYEQYF. DNA for the CDR3: TGTGCCAGCAGCTGGACTAGCGGGGGCGCGTACGAGCAGTACTTC. This chain connects TRBV5-4 to TRBJ2-7; 13 bases are a match to TRBD2. After removal of 3 bases from V and 4 bases from J, the junction contained 4 bases not matched to a gene. The CDR3 totals 15 residues. Germline CDR1 and CDR2: SGHNT and YYREEE (reference sequence).

The V gene is TRBV5-1, the J gene TRBJ2-2, with TRBD1 matching over 9 bases. The CDR3 totals 15 residues. The germline gives CDR1 SGHRS, CDR2 YFSETQ. Trimming took 4 bases from V and 5 from J; bases not matched to a gene: 6. The CDR3 loop is CASSPGTGITGELFF. CDR3 coding DNA: TGCGCCAGCAGCCCCGGGACAGGGATAACCGGGGAGCTGTTTTTT. The full variable domain, with the rest looked up from reference TRBV5-1 and TRBJ2-2, is KAGVTQTPRYLIKTRGQQVTLSCSPISGHRSVSWYQQTPGQGLQFLFEYFSETQRNKGNFPGRFSGRQFSNSRSEMNVSTLELGDSALYLCASSPGTGITGELFFGEGSRLTVL.

J is TRBJ2-3 and V is TRBV30, with 9 bases matching TRBD2. Germline CDR1 GTSNPN, CDR2 SVGIG (reference sequence). J was trimmed by 3 bases and V by 5 bases; bases with no gene match: 12. The CDR3 length is 16 residues. The CDR3: CAWGRGSGSFTDTQYF. CDR3 nucleotide sequence: TGTGCCTGGGGACGGGGTAGCGGGAGTTTTACAGATACGCAGTATTTT.

The V call is TRBV7-2, the J call TRBJ1-5, with 7 nucleotides matching TRBD1. V gave up 4 bases and J gave up 3 bases; unmatched junction bases: 6. CDR3 size: 15 residues. Germline V lookup: CDR1 SGHTA, CDR2 FQGNSA. CDR3 DNA sequence: TGTGCCAGCAGCTCCGGGACAGCATTCAATCAGCCCCAGCATTTT. As protein: CASSSGTAFNQPQHF.

The V call is TRBV5-4, the J call TRBJ1-2, with D possibly TRBD1 on 5 matching bases. The CDR3 is 12 amino acids. CDR1 is SGHNT and CDR2 is YYREEE in the germline V gene (reference sequence). V dropped 4 bases and J dropped 8 bases, with 12 bases sitting between them. CDR3 residues: CASSREGYGYTF. The CDR3 DNA reads TGTGCCAGCAGCAGGGAGGGGTACGGCTACACCTTC.

In its sample, this clone was seen once. This sequence joins TRBV7-8 and TRBJ2-2, with 12 bases that match TRBD2. This CDR3 region has 17 residues. The V gene's germline CDR1 is SGHVS and CDR2 FQNEAQ. J was trimmed by 1 base and V by 4 bases; bases with no gene match: 4. The CDR3 region is CASSSVLAGGNTGELFF. CDR3 in DNA: TGTGCCAGCAGCTCCGTACTAGCGGGAGGGAACACCGGGGAGCTGTTTTTT. The full variable domain, completed using reference TRBV7-8 and TRBJ2-2, is GAGVSQSPRYKVAKRGQDVALRCDPISGHVSLFWYQQALGQGPEFLTYFQNEAQLDKSGLPSDRFFAERPEGSVSTLKIQRTQQEDSAVYLCASSSVLAGGNTGELFFGEGSRLTVL.

V gene TRBV5-1 combines with J gene TRBJ2-5, with a possible D match to TRBD2 (6 bases). V dropped 1 base and J dropped 3 bases, with 13 bases sitting between them. The germline V gene encodes CDR1 SGHRS and CDR2 YFSETQ. The CDR3 contains 15 residues. In nucleotides, the CDR3 is TGCGCCAGCAGCTTGTGGGGCGGGAACAAAGAGACCCAGTACTTC. Protein sequence: CASSLWGGNKETQYF.

The rearrangement links TRBV5-1 to TRBJ1-4; 9 bases fit TRBD1. CDR1 SGHRS and CDR2 YFSETQ come from the germline V gene. This CDR3 has 15 amino acids. After removal of 2 bases from V and 7 bases from J, the junction contained 6 bases not matched to a gene. The CDR3 loop reads CASSLDGTGFEKLFF. The CDR3 DNA reads as TGCGCCAGCAGCTTAGACGGGACAGGGTTTGAAAAACTGTTTTTT.

J is TRBJ1-1 and V is TRBV19; D remains ambiguous. The CDR3 has 15 residues. Trimming cost V 9 bases and J 1 base, with 18 bases left between them. Germline-derived CDR1 and CDR2 are LNHDA and SQIVND (reference sequence). CDR3 amino acids: CASRPSGQPNTEAFF. The CDR3 bases are TGTGCCAGCAGACCAAGTGGGCAGCCGAACACTGAAGCTTTCTTT.

This chain uses TRBV12-3 or TRBV12-4 with TRBJ2-7; D is perhaps TRBD1 (6 bases). Trimming took off 9 bases at V and 6 bases at J, with 12 bases between the two ends. CDR3 length: 11 amino acids. CDR3: CASTTTGEQYF. In nucleotides, the CDR3 is TGTGCCAGTACTACGACAGGCGAGCAGTACTTC.

The rearrangement joins TRBV6-5 to TRBJ1-2, with TRBD1 matching over 9 bases. Germline CDR1 is MNHEY and CDR2 is SVGAGI. CDR3 length equals 13 residues. Trimming at V came to 7 bases and at J to 4 bases, leaving 4 bases not matched to a gene. CDR3 in DNA: TGTGCCAGCACGGACAGGGGCGGCTATGGCTACACCTTC. As protein: CASTDRGGYGYTF.

The chain has TRBV15 and TRBJ1-1, with TRBD1 matching over 7 bases. After removal of 1 base from V and 6 bases from J, the junction contained 8 bases not matched to a gene. Per the germline V gene, CDR1 is LNHNV and CDR2 is YYDKDF (reference sequence). The CDR3 runs to 15 residues. The CDR3 here is CATSRGGGTGPEAFF. CDR3 DNA: TGTGCCACCAGCAGAGGAGGGGGCACTGGCCCTGAAGCTTTCTTT. Variable domain in full (rest from reference TRBV15 and TRBJ1-1): DAMVIQNPRYQVTQFGKPVTLSCSQTLNHNVMYWYQQKSSQAPKLLFHYYDKDFNNEADTPDNFQSRRPNTSFCFLDIRSPGLGDTAMYLCATSRGGGTGPEAFFGQGTRLTVV.

This chain uses TRBV7-9 with TRBJ2-3, with D maybe TRBD1 (5 bases). Trimming removed 4 bases at V and 2 bases at J, with 13 bases between. Germline-derived CDR1 and CDR2 are SEHNR and FQNEAQ (reference sequence). CDR3 length equals 15 residues. In DNA, the CDR3 is TGTGCCAGCAGCTGGGGCGGATTTTTCACAGATACGCAGTATTTT. Protein: CASSWGGFFTDTQYF.

The V call is TRBV20-1, the J call TRBJ2-1; 7 nucleotides line up with TRBD2. The CDR3 is 11 residues long. With V trimmed by 8 bases and J by 8 bases, 6 bases remained unmatched. The germline V gene encodes CDR1 DFQATT and CDR2 SNEGSKA (reference sequence). Written as DNA, the CDR3 is TGCAGTCTTTTGCGGGGGTATGAGCAGTTCTTC. It codes for CSLLRGYEQFF.

The rearrangement joins TRBV5-4 to TRBJ2-7; 11 bases align to TRBD2. CDR1 and CDR2 (germline): SGHNT, YYREEE (reference sequence). The trim removed 4 bases at V and 4 bases at J, leaving 4 bases unmatched. The CDR3 contains 14 residues. The CDR3 is CASSPGTSGYEQYF. The CDR3 DNA reads as TGTGCCAGCAGCCCCGGGACTAGCGGATACGAGCAGTACTTC.

V and J are TRBV7-2 and TRBJ2-7; 10 bases are a match to TRBD2. Trimming took 5 bases from V and 5 from J; bases not matched to a gene: 6. Germline V gives CDR1 SGHTA, CDR2 FQGNSA. CDR3 length equals 14 residues. In DNA, the CDR3 is TGTGCCAGCAGCGAACGTAGCGGGAGGAACGAGCAGTACTTC. Protein sequence: CASSERSGRNEQYF.